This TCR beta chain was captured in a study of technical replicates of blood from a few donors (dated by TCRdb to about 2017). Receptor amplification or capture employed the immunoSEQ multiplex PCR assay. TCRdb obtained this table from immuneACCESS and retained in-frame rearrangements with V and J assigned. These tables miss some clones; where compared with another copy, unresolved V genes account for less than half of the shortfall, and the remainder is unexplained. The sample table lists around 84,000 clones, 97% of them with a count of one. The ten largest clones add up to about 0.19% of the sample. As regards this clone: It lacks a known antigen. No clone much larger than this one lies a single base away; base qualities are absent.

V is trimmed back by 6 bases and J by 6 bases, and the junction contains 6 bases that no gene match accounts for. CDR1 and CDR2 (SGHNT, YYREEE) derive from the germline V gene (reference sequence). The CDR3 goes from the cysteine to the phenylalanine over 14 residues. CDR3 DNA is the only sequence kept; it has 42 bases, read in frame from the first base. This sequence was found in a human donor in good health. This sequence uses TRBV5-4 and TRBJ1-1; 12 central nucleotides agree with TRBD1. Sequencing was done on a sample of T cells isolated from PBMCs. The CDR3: CASIRGQGASEAFF. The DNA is TGTGCCAGCATAAGGGGACAGGGGGCCTCTGAAGCTTTCTTT.